These 14 T cell receptor beta chains were all obtained from the same sample, sequenced in a study of T-cell memory formation after mild COVID-19. TCRdb reprocessed the 5' RACE reads with MiXCR, giving one entry per CDR3 protein. The sample holds a few hundred thousand distinct CDR3 sequences, about 17% seen once. Sequencing input: PBMCs or a T cell subset sorted from them (not recorded which). The origin of the receptors is a man younger than 35 who had mild COVID-19 (a few samples of this study predate the infection). Cell type and time point are not known.

This clonotype came up a few times. The chain is built from TRBV6-1 and TRBJ1-2, with D uncertain. Germline-derived CDR1 and CDR2 are MNHNS and SASEGT. The CDR3 is 13 residues long. V was cut by 5 bases and J by 2 bases, with 9 bases left in between. Here the CDR3 reads CASSYGRNYGYTF. The CDR3 region has the DNA TGTGCCAGCAGTTACGGACGGAACTATGGCTACACCTTC.

The rearrangement joins TRBV9 to TRBJ2-5; 8 bases line up with TRBD1. The CDR3 has 15 residues. The germline gives CDR1 SGDLS, CDR2 YYNGEE. Trimming removed 5 bases from V and 4 bases from J; junction bases left unmatched: 10. The CDR3 is CASSGPNRGVETQYF. CDR3 nucleotide sequence: TGTGCCAGCAGTGGTCCCAACAGGGGGGTAGAGACCCAGTACTTC.

The J gene is TRBJ1-6, the V gene TRBV10-3; no reliable D call. The length of the CDR3 is 13 residues. The V gene's germline CDR1 is ENHRY and CDR2 SYGVKD. V was shortened by 2 bases and J by 5 bases, with 4 bases between the two germline ends. CDR3 region: CAISENNNSPLHF. The CDR3 DNA is TGTGCCATCAGTGAGAACAATAATTCACCCCTCCACTTT.

This clonotype was observed a few times. This chain uses TRBV7-9 with TRBJ1-1; D remains unclear. Germline CDR1 is SEHNR and CDR2 is FQNEAQ (reference sequence). The V end lost 6 bases, the J end lost 1 base, and 15 bases lay between the germline ends. The CDR3 length is 15 residues. The CDR3 protein is CASSSARTANTEAFF. The DNA for the CDR3 is TGTGCCAGCAGTTCCGCCAGGACGGCGAACACTGAAGCTTTCTTT.

This clonotype has a handful of counts. The chain carries TRBV18 and TRBJ2-7, with D maybe TRBD1 (6 bases). The CDR3 extends over 14 amino acids. Trimming took off 3 bases at V and 5 bases at J, with 14 bases between the two ends. Germline values: CDR1 KGHSH, CDR2 LQKENI. CDR3 loop: CASSPATGPDEQYF. The CDR3 coding sequence is TGTGCCAGCTCACCTGCTACAGGGCCCGACGAGCAGTACTTC.

This clonotype came up a few times. This sequence joins TRBV12-3 or TRBV12-4 and TRBJ2-7; TRBD1 agrees at 7 bases. This CDR3 has 13 amino acids. Trimming took 4 bases from V and 6 from J; bases not matched to a gene: 6. CDR3 region: CASSSGQSSEQYV. CDR3 in DNA: TGTGCCAGCAGTTCGGGACAGTCAAGCGAGCAGTACGTC.

V is TRBV7-8 and J is TRBJ2-1; possibly TRBD2 for D (5 bases). V dropped 1 base and J dropped 0 bases, with 7 bases sitting between them. The germline V gene has CDR1 SGHVS and CDR2 FQNEAQ. The CDR3 length is 15 residues. CDR3 nucleotides: TGTGCCAGCAGCTTAGAGCGGAGCTCCTACAATGAGCAGTTCTTC. It is translated as CASSLERSSYNEQFF.

The V and J genes are TRBV7-2 and TRBJ1-5, with D maybe TRBD1 (5 bases). Germline V CDR1 and CDR2: SGHTA, FQGNSA. The CDR3 contains 15 residues. Trimming took off 4 bases at V and 2 bases at J, with 12 bases between the two ends. As DNA, the CDR3 is TGTGCCAGCAGCTCGAACAGGAGGGGCAATCAGCCCCAGCATTTT. It codes for CASSSNRRGNQPQHF.

The rearrangement uses TRBV28 and TRBJ1-2, with TRBD1 matching over 9 bases. Germline V gene lookup returns CDR1 MDHEN and CDR2 SYDVKM. V shed 5 bases, J shed 8 bases, and the junction held 9 bases outside the gene matches. This CDR3 spans 14 amino acids. The CDR3 reads CASSVEGTGYGYTF. The CDR3, as DNA: TGTGCCAGCAGTGTAGAGGGGACAGGGTACGGCTACACCTTC.

There are a few counts of this clonotype. The chain couples TRBV3-1 to TRBJ2-5; D gene unclear. The germline V gene encodes CDR1 LGHDT and CDR2 YNNKEL (reference sequence). V was pared by 0 bases and J by 7 bases, with 12 bases between. CDR3 length equals 14 residues. The CDR3, as DNA: TGTGCCAGCAGCCAAGAGGGATCAGTAGTGACCCAGTACTTC. Translating it yields CASSQEGSVVTQYF.

The chain couples TRBV18 to TRBJ1-3; D is uncertain. This CDR3 has 12 amino acids. Germline CDR1 KGHSH, CDR2 LQKENI. V gave up 0 bases and J gave up 16 bases, with 13 bases separating them. CDR3 amino acids: CASSPPAGMRYF. As DNA, the CDR3 is TGTGCCAGCTCACCACCCGCGGGGATGCGGTATTTT. The whole variable domain, remainder taken from reference TRBV18 and TRBJ1-3, is NAGVMQNPRHLVRRRGQEARLRCSPMKGHSHVYWYRQLPEEGLKFMVYLQKENIIDESGMPKERFSAEFPKEGPSILRIQQVVRGDSAAYFCASSPPAGMRYFGEGSWLTVV.

The rearrangement joins TRBV5-7 to TRBJ2-4, with D possibly TRBD1 on 6 matching bases. TRBV5-7 counts as an open reading frame of uncertain function. Trimming shortened V by 4 bases and J by 4 bases, and 9 bases separated the two germline ends. This CDR3 is 13 amino acids long. For the CDR3, the DNA is TGTGCCAGCAGCCCGGACAGAAAAAACATTCAGTACTTC. As protein: CASSPDRKNIQYF.

This clonotype was picked up a small number of times. The rearrangement joins TRBV12-3 or TRBV12-4 to TRBJ1-6; D gene uncertain. The CDR3 has 15 residues. The V end lost 8 bases, the J end lost 1 base, and 12 bases lay between the germline ends. The CDR3 protein is CASRPNGSYNSPLHF. CDR3 DNA: TGTGCCAGCCGCCCCAATGGGTCCTATAATTCACCCCTCCACTTT.

The chain employs TRBV18 and TRBJ2-5; 8 nucleotides match TRBD2. V shed 6 bases and J 2 bases; nucleotides not matched to a gene: 11. There are 16 residues in the CDR3. Germline CDR1 KGHSH, CDR2 LQKENI. CDR3 region: CASSLLPSGGQETQYF. In nucleotides, the CDR3 is TGTGCCAGCTCCCTCCTACCCAGCGGGGGACAAGAGACCCAGTACTTC.